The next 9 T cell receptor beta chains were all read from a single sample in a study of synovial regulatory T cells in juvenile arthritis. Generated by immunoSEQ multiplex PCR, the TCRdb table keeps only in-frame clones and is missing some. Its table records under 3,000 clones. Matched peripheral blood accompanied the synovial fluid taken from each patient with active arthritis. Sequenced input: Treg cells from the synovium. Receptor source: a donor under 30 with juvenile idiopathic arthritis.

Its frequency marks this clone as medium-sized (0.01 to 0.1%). The CDR3 protein is CASSGQGSNQPQHF. The genes are TRBV6-5 and TRBJ1-5; TCRdb's D gene call, TRBD1, goes unchecked for lack of DNA. The germline CDR1 and CDR2 sequences are MNHEY and SVGAGI. The CDR3 runs to 14 residues. The entry carries no DNA sequence.

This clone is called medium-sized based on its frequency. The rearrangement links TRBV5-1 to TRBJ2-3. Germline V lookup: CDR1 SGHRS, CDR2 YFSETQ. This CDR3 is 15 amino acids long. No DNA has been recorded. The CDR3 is CASFPGPQDTDTQYF.

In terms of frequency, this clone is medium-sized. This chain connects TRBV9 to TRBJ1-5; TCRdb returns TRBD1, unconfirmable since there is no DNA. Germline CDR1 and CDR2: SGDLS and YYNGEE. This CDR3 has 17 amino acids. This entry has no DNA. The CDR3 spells CASSVRETGTENQPQHF. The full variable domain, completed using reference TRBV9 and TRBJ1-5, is DSGVTQTPKHLITATGQRVTLRCSPRSGDLSVYWYQQSLDQGLQFLIQYYNGEERAKGNILERFSAQQFPDLHSELNLSSLELGDSALYFCASSVRETGTENQPQHFGDGTRLSIL.

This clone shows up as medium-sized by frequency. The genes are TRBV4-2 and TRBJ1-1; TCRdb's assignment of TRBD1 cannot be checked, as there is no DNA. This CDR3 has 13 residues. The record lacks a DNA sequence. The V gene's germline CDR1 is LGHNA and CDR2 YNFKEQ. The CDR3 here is CASSQDRDTEAFF.

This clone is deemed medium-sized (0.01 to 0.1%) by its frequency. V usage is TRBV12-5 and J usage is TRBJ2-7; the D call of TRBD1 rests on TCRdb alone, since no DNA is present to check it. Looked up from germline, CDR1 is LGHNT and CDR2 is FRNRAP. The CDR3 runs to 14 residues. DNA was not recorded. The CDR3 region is CASGFGTGQYEQYF.

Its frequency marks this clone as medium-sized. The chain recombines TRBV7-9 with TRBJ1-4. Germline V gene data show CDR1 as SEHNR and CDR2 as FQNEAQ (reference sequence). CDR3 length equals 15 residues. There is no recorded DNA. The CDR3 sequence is CASSPSGGTNEKLFF. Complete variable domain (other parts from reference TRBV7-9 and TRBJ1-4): DTGVSQNPRHKITKRGQNVTFRCDPISEHNRLYWYRQTLGQGPEFLTYFQNEAQLEKSRLLSDRFSAERPKGSFSTLEIQRTEQGDSAMYLCASSPSGGTNEKLFFGSGTQLSVL.

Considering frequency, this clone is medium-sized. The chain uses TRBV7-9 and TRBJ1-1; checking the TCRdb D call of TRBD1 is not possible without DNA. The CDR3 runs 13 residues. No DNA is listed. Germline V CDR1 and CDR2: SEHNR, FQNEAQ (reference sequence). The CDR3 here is CASSPNSRTEAFF.

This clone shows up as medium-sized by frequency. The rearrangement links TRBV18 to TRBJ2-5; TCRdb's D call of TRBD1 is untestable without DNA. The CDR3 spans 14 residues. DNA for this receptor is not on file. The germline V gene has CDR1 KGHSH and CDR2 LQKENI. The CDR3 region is CASSPVQSGETQYF.

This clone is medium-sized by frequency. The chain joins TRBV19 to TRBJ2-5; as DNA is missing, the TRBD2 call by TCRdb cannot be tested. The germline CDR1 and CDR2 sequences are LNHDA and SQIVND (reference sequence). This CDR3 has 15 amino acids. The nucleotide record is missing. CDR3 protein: CASSSGGGYQETQYF. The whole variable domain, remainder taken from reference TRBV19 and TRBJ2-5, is DGGITQSPKYLFRKEGQNVTLSCEQNLNHDAMYWYRQDPGQGLRLIYYSQIVNDFQKGDIAEGYSVSREKKESFPLTVTSAQKNPTAFYLCASSSGGGYQETQYFGPGTRLLVL.